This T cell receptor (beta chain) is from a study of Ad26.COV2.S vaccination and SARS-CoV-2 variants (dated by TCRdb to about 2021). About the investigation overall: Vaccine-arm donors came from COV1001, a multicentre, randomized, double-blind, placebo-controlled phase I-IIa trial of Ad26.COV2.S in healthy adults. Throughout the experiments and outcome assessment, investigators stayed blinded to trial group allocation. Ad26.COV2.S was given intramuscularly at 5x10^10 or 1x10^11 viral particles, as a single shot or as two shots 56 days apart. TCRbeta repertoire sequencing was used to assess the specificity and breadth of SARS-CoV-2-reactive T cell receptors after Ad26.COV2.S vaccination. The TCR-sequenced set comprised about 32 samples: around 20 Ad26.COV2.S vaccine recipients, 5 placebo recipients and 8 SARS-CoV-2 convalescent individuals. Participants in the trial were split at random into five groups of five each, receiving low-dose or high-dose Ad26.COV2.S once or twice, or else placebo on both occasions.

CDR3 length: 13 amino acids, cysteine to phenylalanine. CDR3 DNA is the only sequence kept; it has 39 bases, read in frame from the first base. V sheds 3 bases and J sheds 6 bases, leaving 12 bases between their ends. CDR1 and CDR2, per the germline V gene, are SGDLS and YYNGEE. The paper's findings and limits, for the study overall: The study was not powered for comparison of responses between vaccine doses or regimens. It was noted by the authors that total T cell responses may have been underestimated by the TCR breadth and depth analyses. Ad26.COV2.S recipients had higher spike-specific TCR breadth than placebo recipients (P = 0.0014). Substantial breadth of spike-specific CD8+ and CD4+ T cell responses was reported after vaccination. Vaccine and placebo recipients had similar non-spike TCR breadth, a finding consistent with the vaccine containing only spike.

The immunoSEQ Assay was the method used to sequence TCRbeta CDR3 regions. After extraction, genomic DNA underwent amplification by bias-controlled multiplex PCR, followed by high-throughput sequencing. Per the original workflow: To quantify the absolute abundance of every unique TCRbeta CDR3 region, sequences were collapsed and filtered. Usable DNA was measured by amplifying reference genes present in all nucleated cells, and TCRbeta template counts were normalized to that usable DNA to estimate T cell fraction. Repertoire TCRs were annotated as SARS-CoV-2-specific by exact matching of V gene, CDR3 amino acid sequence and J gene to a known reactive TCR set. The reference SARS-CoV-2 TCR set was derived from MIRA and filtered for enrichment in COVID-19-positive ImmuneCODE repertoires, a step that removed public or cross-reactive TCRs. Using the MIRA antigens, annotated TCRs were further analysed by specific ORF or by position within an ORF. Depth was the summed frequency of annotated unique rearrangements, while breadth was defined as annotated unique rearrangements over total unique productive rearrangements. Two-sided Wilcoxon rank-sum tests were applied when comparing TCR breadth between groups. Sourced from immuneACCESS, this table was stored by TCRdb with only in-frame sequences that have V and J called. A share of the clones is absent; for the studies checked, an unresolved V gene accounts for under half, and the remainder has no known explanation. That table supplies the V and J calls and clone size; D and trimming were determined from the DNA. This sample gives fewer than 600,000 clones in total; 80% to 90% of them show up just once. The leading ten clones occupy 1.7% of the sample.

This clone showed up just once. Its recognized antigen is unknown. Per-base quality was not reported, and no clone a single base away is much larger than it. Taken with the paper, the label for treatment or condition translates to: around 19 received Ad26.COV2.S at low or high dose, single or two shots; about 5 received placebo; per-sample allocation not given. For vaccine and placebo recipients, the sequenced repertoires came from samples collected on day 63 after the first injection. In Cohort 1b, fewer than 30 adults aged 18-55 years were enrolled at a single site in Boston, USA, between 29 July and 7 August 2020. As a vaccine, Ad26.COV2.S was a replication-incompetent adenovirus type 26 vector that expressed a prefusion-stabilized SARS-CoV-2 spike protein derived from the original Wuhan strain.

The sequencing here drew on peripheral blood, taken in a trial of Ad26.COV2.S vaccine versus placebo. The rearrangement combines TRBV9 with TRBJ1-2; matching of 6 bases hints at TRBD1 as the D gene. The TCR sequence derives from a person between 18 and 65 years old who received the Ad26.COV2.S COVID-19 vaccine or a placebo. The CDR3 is CASSEQGFHGYTF. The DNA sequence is TGTGCCAGCAGCGAACAGGGATTCCATGGCTACACCTTC.